Each of the 12 T cell receptor beta chains below was sequenced from the same sample in a study of blood T cell repertoires in COVID-19 (dated by TCRdb to between 2020 and 2021). Receptors were amplified or captured by the immunoSEQ multiplex PCR assay. What TCRdb holds here is the immuneACCESS table cut down to in-frame rearrangements. Part of the clones is not present; checked against another copy, under half of the missing clones reflect an unresolved V gene, and the others are unexplained. The sample table records about 260,000 clones; approximately 91% of these occur just once. Of the sample, under 3% falls within the top ten clones. What was sequenced was peripheral blood. The receptors shown here come from a young adult with COVID-19, enrolled during active disease.

The chain employs TRBV27 and TRBJ2-3; 14 positions match TRBD2. V lost 7 bases to trimming and J lost 1 base; unmatched junction nucleotides: 4. The CDR3 extends over 16 amino acids. CDR1 MNHEY and CDR2 SMNVEV come from the germline V gene (reference sequence). CDR3 nucleotide sequence: TGTGCCAGCATAGGACTAGCGGGAGGACGCACAGATACGCAGTATTTT. It is translated as CASIGLAGGRTDTQYF.

The chain links TRBV20-1 to TRBJ2-5; the match to TRBD2 covers 11 bases. Germline assignment: CDR1 DFQATT and CDR2 SNEGSKA (reference sequence). CDR3 length equals 17 residues. With 3 bases clipped from V and 5 bases from J, the junction kept 14 bases outside the gene matches. CDR3 residues: CSASSLAGGGIGETQYF. CDR3 DNA: TGCAGTGCTAGTAGTCTAGCGGGAGGTGGTATAGGGGAGACCCAGTACTTC.

The chain joins TRBV5-6 to TRBJ1-2; D gene unclear. From germline, CDR1 is SGHDT and CDR2 YYEEEE. This CDR3 region has 13 residues. V was cut by 0 bases and J by 4 bases, with 7 bases left in between. The CDR3 DNA reads as TGTGCCAGCAGCTTGGTCGACTTCTATGGCTACACCTTC. Its translation: CASSLVDFYGYTF.

This sequence joins TRBV7-9 and TRBJ2-1; TRBD2 aligns across 11 bases. The ends lost 4 bases at V and 5 bases at J; junction bases unmatched: 13. The germline V gene encodes CDR1 SEHNR and CDR2 FQNEAQ (reference sequence). There are 18 residues in the CDR3. The CDR3 DNA reads TGTGCCAGCAGCTCTAACACTAGCGGGAGTAGTGCGAACAATGAGCAGTTCTTC. It codes for CASSSNTSGSSANNEQFF.

This chain connects TRBV4-1 to TRBJ2-7; 9 positions match TRBD2. This CDR3 is 15 amino acids long. Trimming cost V 4 bases and J 4 bases; bases outside gene matches: 8. Looked up from germline, CDR1 is MGHRA and CDR2 is YSYEKL. This chain's CDR3 is CASSLVAGVGYEQYF. DNA of the CDR3: TGCGCCAGCAGCCTAGTAGCGGGAGTAGGGTACGAGCAGTACTTC.

The rearrangement joins TRBV7-7 to TRBJ2-1; the D gene is possibly TRBD2 (6 bases). CDR3 size: 11 residues. Germline loops: CDR1 SSHAT, CDR2 FNYEAQ (reference sequence). CDR3 sequence reads: CASGVRNEQFF. CDR3 DNA: TGTGCTAGCGGAGTCAGAAATGAGCAGTTCTTC.

The chain recombines TRBV28 with TRBJ1-2, with a tentative D call TRBD1 (6 bases). V lost 1 base and J 6 bases, leaving 12 bases between the germline ends. The CDR3 totals 14 residues. Looked up from germline, CDR1 is MDHEN and CDR2 is SYDVKM. As DNA, the CDR3 is TGTGCCAGCAGTTTATCTGCAGGGGCGGATGGCTACACCTTC. Residues: CASSLSAGADGYTF.

The V and J genes are TRBV7-6 and TRBJ2-3; D is possibly TRBD2 (6 bases). V was clipped by 2 bases and J by 4 bases, with 13 bases between them. This CDR3 region has 15 residues. From germline, CDR1 is SGHVS and CDR2 FNYEAQ. The CDR3 sequence is CASSLMAAGSDTQYF. The DNA of the CDR3 is TGTGCCAGCAGCTTAATGGCCGCGGGATCAGATACGCAGTATTTT.

V usage is TRBV5-4 and J usage is TRBJ2-3, with D possibly matching TRBD1 (6 bases). V gave up 5 bases and J gave up 2 bases, with 9 bases separating them. This CDR3 is 13 amino acids long. CDR1 is SGHNT, CDR2 YYREEE, per germline (reference sequence). CDR3 protein: CASSRDTTDTQYF. Here the CDR3 DNA reads TGTGCCAGCAGTCGGGACACCACAGATACGCAGTATTTT.

This chain connects TRBV29-1 to TRBJ1-5, with D perhaps matching TRBD1 (5 bases). The V end was cut by 2 bases, the J end by 3 bases, with 8 bases between. The germline CDR1 and CDR2 sequences are SQVTM and ANQGSEA. The CDR3 is 13 amino acids. The CDR3 region has the DNA TGCAGCGTTGAATCAGGGCACAATCAGCCCCAGCATTTT. Translation gives CSVESGHNQPQHF.

The V and J genes are TRBV5-5 and TRBJ1-2; 7 bases line up with TRBD1. CDR1 and CDR2 from the germline V gene are SGHKS and YYEKEE (reference sequence). This CDR3 comprises 15 residues. V was pared by 0 bases and J by 6 bases, with 8 bases of the junction left unmatched. The CDR3 is CASSLVTAQGDGYTF. CDR3 coding DNA: TGTGCCAGCAGCTTGGTGACAGCCCAGGGGGATGGCTACACCTTC. The full variable domain, completed using reference TRBV5-5 and TRBJ1-2, is DAGVTQSPTHLIKTRGQQVTLRCSPISGHKSVSWYQQVLGQGPQFIFQYYEKEERGRGNFPDRFSARQFPNYSSELNVNALLLGDSALYLCASSLVTAQGDGYTFGSGTRLTVV.

The J gene is TRBJ1-4, the V gene TRBV5-6; a possible D gene is TRBD1 (6 bases). The CDR3 totals 14 residues. CDR1 is SGHDT, CDR2 YYEEEE, per germline. Trimming took 2 bases from V and 8 from J, leaving 13 bases between them. The CDR3 coding sequence is TGTGCCAGCAGCTTTGACAGGCTCGGAGAAAAACTGTTTTTT. Protein sequence: CASSFDRLGEKLFF.